This T cell receptor beta chain was identified during a study of T-cell memory formation after mild COVID-19. After 5'RACE with constant-segment primers, TCR alpha and TCR beta cDNA libraries carrying sample barcodes and UMIs were obtained. One entry per CDR3 protein, called by TCRdb with MiXCR from the 5' RACE reads. The table shows 470,000 or so distinct CDR3 sequences, with roughly 18% occurring only once. This clonotype was seen more than once but under ten times. Sequenced input: PBMCs or a T cell subset sorted from them (not recorded which). This sequence originates from an adult woman who had mild COVID-19 (a few samples of this study predate the infection). Cell type and time point are not known.

The CDR3 DNA reads as TGCAGTGCTAGAGAAGGGAGGGACGGGGAGCTGTTTTTT. This codes for CSAREGRDGELFF. The rearrangement links TRBV20-1 to TRBJ2-2, with TRBD2 matching 7 bases. Germline CDR1 is DFQATT and CDR2 is SNEGSKA (reference sequence). The CDR3 has 13 amino acids. Trimming removed 0 bases from V and 7 bases from J; junction bases left unmatched: 2.